The rows below give T cell receptor beta chains drawn from one sample of a study of Graves' ophthalmopathy and Graves' hyperthyroidism. One entry per CDR3 protein, called by TCRdb with MiXCR from the multiplex PCR reads. The sample lists about 620,000 distinct CDR3 sequences; about 24% were seen once. Sequences were obtained from peripheral blood. The receptors derive from a woman under 30 with stable Graves' hyperthyroidism. Some clones in this sample may be carry-over from other donors' samples. The CDR3 runs from the conserved cysteine through the conserved F or W.

V,J,CDR3
TRBV12-3/TRBV12-4,TRBJ1-1,CASSPTGAKGWTEAFF
TRBV30,TRBJ2-2,CAVTRGPGELFF
TRBV5-1,TRBJ2-7,CASSSQGHEQYF
TRBV12-3/TRBV12-4,TRBJ1-1,CASSLDGQMNTEAFF
TRBV7-2,TRBJ2-5,CASAIAGGETQYF
TRBV2,TRBJ1-6,CASSEGSPLHF
TRBV29-1,TRBJ1-1,CSAPTGSGTEAFF
TRBV6-2/TRBV6-3,TRBJ1-5,CASRKQGGSNQPQHF
TRBV11-1,TRBJ1-2,CASSPVDLRGYTF
TRBV28,TRBJ1-2,CASSFMGAYYGYTF
TRBV6-1,TRBJ2-7,CASRSRDRSSYEQYF
TRBV7-9,TRBJ1-1,CASSLYRDTPEAFF
TRBV12-3/TRBV12-4,TRBJ1-1,CASSSGTGAEAFF
TRBV12-5,TRBJ1-3,CASGLAVDWGNTIYF
TRBV15,TRBJ2-5,CATSRNRQPQETQYF
TRBV11-2,TRBJ1-3,CASSLAGYSGNTIYF
TRBV18,TRBJ1-3,CASSPDSTAIYF
TRBV6-5,TRBJ1-5,CASSYRIGNQPQHF
TRBV10-3,TRBJ2-5,CATRHETQYF
TRBV4-1,TRBJ2-6,CASSQVGGRAPGANVLTF
TRBV11-2,TRBJ2-7,CASSLVGTSGRIYEQYF
TRBV6-2/TRBV6-3,TRBJ1-2,CASSPQEVYGYTF
TRBV6-2/TRBV6-3,TRBJ2-7,CASSSADWGRKGSYF
TRBV20-1,TRBJ2-5,CSARDEEAGETQYF
TRBV2,TRBJ1-1,CASSVNTNTEAFF
TRBV2,TRBJ2-5,CASTKGLHGTGETQYF
TRBV24-1,TRBJ2-5,CDNLGGETQYF
TRBV20-1,TRBJ2-5,CSVKRLAGGPNRETQYF
TRBV18,TRBJ1-5,CASSPSGENQPQHF
TRBV7-8,TRBJ1-1,CASSLSPGGRWNTEAFF
TRBV25-1,TRBJ1-1,CASSDSGQGGEGFF
TRBV11-1,TRBJ1-1,CASSPETGSRFWTEAFF
TRBV19,TRBJ2-7,CASGNGVEQYF
TRBV19,TRBJ1-6,CASSIDRDHNSPLHF
TRBV7-2,TRBJ1-1,CASSLGQGPNTEAFF
TRBV12-3/TRBV12-4,TRBJ2-7,CASSNPLELAGISF
TRBV6-1,TRBJ2-7,CASSAAPGTSYEQYF
TRBV5-1,TRBJ2-5,CASSFEGLRETQYF
TRBV12-3/TRBV12-4,TRBJ1-5,CASSISEGLNQPQHF
TRBV5-4,TRBJ2-7,CASSQGGLSYEQYF
TRBV7-3,TRBJ2-2,CASSLRQPPKGRNTGELFF
TRBV3-1,TRBJ2-7,CASSQGDPRGLPYEQYF
TRBV6-5,TRBJ2-5,CASSSGLAGQETQYF
TRBV6-1,TRBJ1-5,CASSEAMGGATQPQHF
TRBV6-1,TRBJ2-7,CASSEVRGYEQYF
TRBV11-2,TRBJ2-7,CASSFSLIYEQYF
TRBV4-2,TRBJ1-2,CASSHEEGSGYTF